Shown below are 11 T cell receptor beta chains from a single sample sequenced in a study of regulatory T cells in long-lasting Graves disease. Through Arm-PCR of CDR3 regions and iRepertoire HTBI primers, TCR beta libraries were built. In TCRdb, the multiplex PCR reads were re-called with MiXCR into one record per CDR3 protein. The table has under 500,000 distinct CDR3 sequences, around 17% seen once. The time point was: newly diagnosed GD, antithyroid drugs for less than 3 months. RNA extracted from PBMCs served as the sequencing template. These records were also assigned to another study, of T cells in Graves' hyperthyroidism and ophthalmopathy.

Sequenced here: peripheral blood mononuclear cells (PBMCs), sampled at new diagnosis, from a patient treated with antithyroid drugs. The source is a woman aged 30 to 39 with Graves disease.

This clonotype was recorded a few times. Relative to the germline gene, one junction end is altered; a read error may explain this. J is TRBJ2-7 and V is TRBV28; D unresolved. From germline, CDR1 is MDHEN and CDR2 SYDVKM. The length of the CDR3 is 14 residues. CDR3 in amino acids: CTSTLGLATYEQYF. The CDR3 DNA reads TGTACCAGCACACTTGGGTTGGCTACCTACGAGCAGTACTTC. The full variable domain, its missing parts supplied by reference TRBV28 and TRBJ2-7, is DVKVTQSSRYLVKRTGEKVFLECVQDMDHENMFWYRQDPGLGLRLIYFSYDVKMKEKGDIPEGYSVSREKKERFSLILESASTNQTSMYLCTSTLGLATYEQYFGPGTRLTVT.

Worth noting for this clonotype: Given a far larger clone just one base away, this is likely a sequencing read error. The chain combines TRBV27 with TRBJ2-7; D is unresolved. CDR3 length: 13 amino acids. V was pared by 4 bases and J by 4 bases, with 11 bases between. Germline assignment: CDR1 MNHEY and CDR2 SMNVEV (reference sequence). CDR3 sequence reads: CASSYPPLYEQYF. Written as DNA, the CDR3 is TGTGCCAGCAGTTACCCCCCACTTTACGAGCAGTACTTC.

This clonotype came up many times. J is TRBJ2-3 and V is TRBV30, with D uncertain. The CDR3 consists of 12 residues. CDR1 is GTSNPN, CDR2 SVGIG, per germline (reference sequence). The V and J ends lost 0 bases and 8 bases respectively, with 9 bases between them. This CDR3 reads CAWSVFWSTQYF. CDR3 bases: TGTGCCTGGAGTGTGTTTTGGAGTACGCAGTATTTT.

The chain carries TRBV5-1 and TRBJ2-7; perhaps TRBD2 as D (7 bases). V was shortened by 0 bases and J by 3 bases, with 16 bases between the two germline ends. Per germline, CDR1 SGHRS and CDR2 YFSETQ. The length of the CDR3 is 16 residues. CDR3 coding DNA: TGCGCCAGCAGCTTGGTGGGGGGGCGCACGGTCTACGAGCAGTACTTC. Translating gives CASSLVGGRTVYEQYF.

This clonotype was observed at least ten times. CDR3 residues: CASYFGEAANTGELFF. The CDR3 bases are TGTGCCAGCTATTTCGGGGAGGCCGCTAACACCGGGGAGCTGTTTTTT. This chain connects TRBV10-3 to TRBJ2-2; weak D call: TRBD2 (6 bases). V dropped 10 bases and J dropped 2 bases, with 20 bases sitting between them. Germline CDR1 ENHRY, CDR2 SYGVKD. The CDR3 sequence is 16 residues long.

This clonotype was found a few times. The chain joins TRBV5-1 to TRBJ2-1; 10 nucleotides match TRBD1. This CDR3 contains 17 residues. The germline gives CDR1 SGHRS, CDR2 YFSETQ. V trimming: 6 bases; J trimming: 1 base; junction bases outside the gene matches: 10. The CDR3 region has the DNA TGCGCCAGCATGAGGGGGACAGGGGATCCGTCCTACAATGAGCAGTTCTTC. Protein sequence: CASMRGTGDPSYNEQFF.

J is TRBJ2-1 and V is TRBV7-9; D possibly uses TRBD1 or TRBD2 (6 bases each). The CDR3 has 12 amino acids. The germline V gene encodes CDR1 SEHNR and CDR2 FQNEAQ (reference sequence). V lost 7 bases to trimming and J lost 15 bases, with 19 bases between them. CDR3: CASTPLSRGLFF. Written as DNA, the CDR3 is TGTGCCAGCACCCCACTATCCCGGGGGCTGTTCTTC.

The sample holds many counts of this clonotype. CDR3 bases: TGCAGCGTTATGTCAGGGGAAACTGAAGCTTTCTTT. Its protein is CSVMSGETEAFF. The chain links TRBV29-1 to TRBJ1-1, with D possibly being TRBD1 (6 bases). This CDR3 contains 12 residues. Trimming left V 5 bases short and J 5 bases short, with 12 bases between. Germline values: CDR1 SQVTM, CDR2 ANQGSEA. Based on the CDR3 plus reference TRBV29-1 and TRBJ1-1, the full variable domain is SAVISQKPSRDICQRGTSLTIQCQVDSQVTMMFWYRQQPGQSLTLIATANQGSEATYESGFVIDKFPISRPNLTFSTLTVSNMSPEDSSIYLCSVMSGETEAFFGQGTRLTVV.

This clonotype was detected only a few times. CDR3 bases: TGTGCCATCAGTGCGTTGTGGAAGGATACGCAGTATTTT. It is translated as CAISALWKDTQYF. V and J are TRBV10-3 and TRBJ2-3; no reliable D call. The V gene's germline CDR1 is ENHRY and CDR2 SYGVKD. The CDR3 length is 13 residues. Trimming took 4 bases from V and 6 from J, leaving 11 bases between them.

This sequence joins TRBV7-8 and TRBJ1-5; D is perhaps TRBD1 (5 bases). The germline V gene has CDR1 SGHVS and CDR2 FQNEAQ. V gave up 3 bases and J gave up 6 bases, with 12 bases separating them. The CDR3 has 14 amino acids. As DNA, the CDR3 is TGTGCCAGCAGCTTTTATGAGGGGTCTCAGCCCCAGCATTTT. This translates into CASSFYEGSQPQHF.

The chain joins TRBV20-1 to TRBJ2-5; maybe TRBD1 (5 bases). The CDR3 consists of 15 residues. The V end was cut by 0 bases, the J end by 3 bases, with 14 bases between. Germline V gene sequence: CDR1 DFQATT, CDR2 SNEGSKA (reference sequence). CDR3 DNA: TGCAGTGCTAGAGATTTAAAGACAGCTGAAGAGACCCAGTACTTC. It specifies CSARDLKTAEETQYF.